The TCR beta chain under discussion was sequenced for a study of Graves' ophthalmopathy and Graves' hyperthyroidism. Researchers took RNA transcripts and amplified TCR beta CDR3 regions from them. The first round was an RT-PCR with HTBI primers, and the second round was a multiplex PCR. TCRdb processed the multiplex PCR reads anew with MiXCR; each CDR3 protein has one entry. The table shows about 740,000 distinct CDR3 sequences, with approximately 40% occurring only once. Between the trimmed V and J ends, which lost 0 bases and 8 bases, there was a span of 19 bases. There are 17 residues in the CDR3. The germline gives CDR1 LGHNA, CDR2 YNFKEQ.

The clonotype comes from an adult man with Graves' ophthalmopathy. The chain is built from TRBV4-2 and TRBJ1-4, with D tentatively TRBD1 (6 bases). Sequencing used peripheral blood. The CDR3 here is CASSQDRGGGYDEKLFF. In DNA, the CDR3 is TGTGCCAGCAGCCAAGACAGGGGAGGGGGATATGACGAAAAACTGTTTTTT.